This is a list of T cell receptor beta chains from one sample in a study of radiotherapy plus CTLA-4 blockade in lung cancer. Here immunoSEQ multiplex PCR was the method, and the copy in TCRdb shows in-frame clones only, minus some. The table lists fewer than 100,000 clones, around four fifths of them singletons, with 0.82% in the top ten. The sequencing here drew on peripheral blood, taken from a patient treated with radiotherapy plus ipilimumab. The receptors here all came from a human donor with non-small cell lung cancer who had stable disease on radiotherapy plus ipilimumab. Both conserved end residues are trimmed from each CDR3. Not all rows give a size; the values are once, few, many and, for expanded clones, a class.

>TRBJ1-1|.|TRBV18
ASSPPRGDYGKAEAF
>TRBJ1-5|.|TRBV28
ASSPRRAGGPRSNQPQH
>TRBJ2-3|once|TRBV7-6
ASSSTSGRQEDTQY
>TRBJ2-2|.|TRBV5-1
ASSFGRTSNTGELF
>TRBJ1-5|.|TRBV29-1
SVAGSNQPQH
>TRBJ2-7|once|TRBV6-1
ASSPGTSRLQY
>TRBJ2-7|.|TRBV6-1
ASRQDRGLTYEQY
>TRBJ1-2|.|TRBV6-6
ASNGQGATGYT
>TRBJ2-7|few|TRBV5-5
ASSLRDQGASYEQY
>TRBJ1-1|once|TRBV19
ASSIMALGGGTEAF
>TRBJ2-5|.|TRBV7-3
ASSETSGVVETQY
>TRBJ2-7|.|TRBV6-1
ASSEASVTGEFEQY
>TRBJ1-1|.|TRBV7-8
ASSLGEYPNTEAF
>TRBJ1-1|.|TRBV11-2
ASSFAGTNTEAF
>TRBJ2-5|.|TRBV14
ASSQEAGARPQY
>TRBJ1-5|.|TRBV30
AWSVKGALQPQH
>TRBJ2-1|once|TRBV7-2
ASSSYGTKLMGEQF